These 15 T cell receptor beta chains were all obtained from the same sample, sequenced in a study of a mutant IDH1 vaccine in newly diagnosed glioma. TCRdb's table, derived via immunoSEQ multiplex PCR, lists solely in-frame clones and lacks some. The table lists about 46,000 clones, roughly 83% of them singletons. For these receptors, no antigen is known. Time point defined: week 47, end of study. Vaccination used 300 ug of mutant IDH1 20-mer peptide per dose, with topical imiquimod. The sequencing used PBMCs, collected from a glioma patient whose treatment included an IDH1 peptide vaccine. These receptors were taken from a woman in her twenties or thirties with glioma. Some clones in this sample may be carry-over from other donors' samples.

This clone was seen a handful of times. In DNA, the CDR3 is TGTGCCAGCTCACCACCTTGGGCCGGGGAGCTGTTTTTT. Translation: CASSPPWAGELFF. V and J are TRBV18 and TRBJ2-2, with D hard to call. This CDR3 has 13 amino acids. Germline V gene data show CDR1 as KGHSH and CDR2 as LQKENI. Trimming stripped 0 bases from V and 6 bases from J, with 5 bases between. Using reference TRBV18 and TRBJ2-2 for the parts outside the CDR3, the full variable domain is NAGVMQNPRHLVRRRGQEARLRCSPMKGHSHVYWYRQLPEEGLKFMVYLQKENIIDESGMPKERFSAEFPKEGPSILRIQQVVRGDSAAYFCASSPPWAGELFFGEGSRLTVL.

This chain joins TRBV5-6 and TRBJ1-5; a possible D gene is TRBD1 (5 bases). The ends were cut back, 0 bases at V and 7 bases at J, with 8 bases in the middle. In germline, CDR1 is SGHDT, CDR2 YYEEEE. The CDR3 is 13 amino acids. CDR3 DNA: TGTGCCAGCAGCTTGGGTGGGGGGCAGCCCCAGCATTTT. This translates into CASSLGGGQPQHF.

This rearrangement joins TRBV2 to TRBJ2-7, with 7 bases fitting TRBD1. CDR1 and CDR2 from the germline V gene are SNHLY and FYNNEI. The CDR3 runs to 14 residues. V trimming: 6 bases; J trimming: 2 bases; junction bases outside the gene matches: 7. CDR3 sequence reads: CASRVVGTAYEQYF. The CDR3 DNA follows: TGTGCCAGCAGGGTCGTGGGGACAGCCTACGAGCAGTACTTC.

The chain is built from TRBV2 and TRBJ2-2; a possible D gene is TRBD1 (6 bases). The CDR3 length is 11 residues. V gave up 10 bases and J gave up 16 bases, with 19 bases separating them. The V gene's germline CDR1 is SNHLY and CDR2 FYNNEI. The CDR3 here is CAILVRDKSFF. The CDR3 DNA reads TGTGCCATCCTCGTGAGGGACAAGTCGTTTTTT.

The rearrangement links TRBV2 to TRBJ2-3; D is perhaps TRBD2 (6 bases). Trimming removed 6 bases from V and 5 bases from J, with 6 bases in between. Germline CDR1 reads SNHLY; CDR2 reads FYNNEI. This CDR3 is 11 amino acids long. The DNA of the CDR3 is TGTGCCAGCAGGGAGGGAGATACGCAGTATTTT. Translating gives CASREGDTQYF.

CDR3 sequence reads: CAWSVLRGPEAPYEQYF. CDR3 sequence (DNA): TGTGCCTGGAGTGTACTAAGGGGCCCGGAGGCCCCCTACGAGCAGTACTTC. The genes are TRBV30 and TRBJ2-7; D may be TRBD1 or TRBD2 (5 bases each). Trimming took 0 bases from V and 2 from J, leaving 20 bases between them. CDR1 is GTSNPN, CDR2 SVGIG, per germline (reference sequence). There are 17 residues in the CDR3. Drawing the rest from reference TRBV30 and TRBJ2-7, the complete variable domain is SQTIHQWPATLVQPVGSPLSLECTVEGTSNPNLYWYRQAAGRGLQLLFYSVGIGQISSEVPQNLSASRPQDRQFILSSKKLLLSDSGFYLCAWSVLRGPEAPYEQYFGPGTRLTVT.

J is TRBJ2-1 and V is TRBV10-3, with TRBD2 identical over 7 bases. V gave up 2 bases and J gave up 5 bases; unmatched junction bases: 3. Germline CDR1 reads ENHRY; CDR2 reads SYGVKD. The CDR3 spans 14 residues. CDR3 in amino acids: CAISETSAHNEQFF. DNA for the CDR3: TGTGCCATCAGTGAGACTAGCGCGCACAATGAGCAGTTCTTC.

This clone was picked up one time. The rearrangement joins TRBV4-1 to TRBJ2-3, with TRBD1 as a possible D gene (6 bases). Germline-derived CDR1 and CDR2 are MGHRA and YSYEKL. The CDR3 sequence is 14 residues long. Trimming left V 0 bases short and J 4 bases short, with 8 bases between. This chain's CDR3 is CASSQDRGSDTQYF. The DNA for the CDR3 is TGCGCCAGCAGCCAAGATAGGGGGTCAGATACGCAGTATTTT.

This clone was counted between two and nine times. The J gene is TRBJ2-3, the V gene TRBV6-1; D uncertain. Germline V lookup: CDR1 MNHNS, CDR2 SASEGT. There are 11 residues in the CDR3. The ends were cut back, 7 bases at V and 4 bases at J, with 6 bases in the middle. The CDR3 is CASKTADTQYF. CDR3 DNA: TGTGCCAGCAAGACGGCAGATACGCAGTATTTT.

V usage is TRBV25-1 and J usage is TRBJ2-2; D gene unclear. The germline CDR1 and CDR2 sequences are MGHDK and SYGVNS. CDR3 length equals 17 residues. The V gene lost 0 bases and the J gene lost 2 bases, with 13 bases spanning the gap. In DNA form, the CDR3 reads TGTGCCAGCAGTGAATACGGGTCAGTCGAAAACACCGGGGAGCTGTTTTTT. This translates into CASSEYGSVENTGELFF. Drawing the rest from reference TRBV25-1 and TRBJ2-2, the complete variable domain is EADIYQTPRYLVIGTGKKITLECSQTMGHDKMYWYQQDPGMELHLIHYSYGVNSTEKGDLSSESTVSRIRTEHFPLTLESARPSHTSQYLCASSEYGSVENTGELFFGEGSRLTVL.

The genes are TRBV19 and TRBJ2-1; the match to TRBD2 covers 15 bases. V shed 4 bases, J shed 4 bases, and the junction held 8 bases outside the gene matches. The germline V gene has CDR1 LNHDA and CDR2 SQIVND (reference sequence). This CDR3 spans 18 amino acids. CDR3 in DNA: TGTGCCAGTAGTACTCTCGGGACTAGCGGGAGGCTATACAATGAGCAGTTCTTC. It encodes CASSTLGTSGRLYNEQFF.

V and J are TRBV27 and TRBJ2-5; unclear D gene. Germline V lookup: CDR1 MNHEY, CDR2 SMNVEV (reference sequence). V lost 7 bases and J 4 bases, leaving 19 bases between the germline ends. The CDR3 loop spans 15 amino acids. The CDR3 bases are TGTGCCAGCAAAGAAAATGTGGGTATGCGAGAGACCCAGTACTTC. It translates to CASKENVGMRETQYF.

The chain has TRBV7-9 and TRBJ2-1, with 8 bases fitting TRBD1. CDR1 is SEHNR, CDR2 FQNEAQ, per germline (reference sequence). The ends lost 4 bases at V and 8 bases at J; junction bases unmatched: 4. The CDR3 has 13 residues. This CDR3 reads CASSWNRGDEQFF. The CDR3 DNA reads TGTGCCAGCAGCTGGAACAGGGGGGATGAGCAGTTCTTC.

This clone was counted only a few times. CDR3 protein: CASSQAQGETYEQYF. CDR3 DNA sequence: TGCGCCAGCAGCCAAGCACAAGGGGAGACCTACGAGCAGTACTTC. This rearrangement joins TRBV4-1 to TRBJ2-7; possibly TRBD1 or TRBD2 for D (5 bases each). The CDR3 is 15 amino acids. Trimming stripped 1 base from V and 2 bases from J, with 12 bases between. The germline V gene has CDR1 MGHRA and CDR2 YSYEKL.

The chain is built from TRBV7-8 and TRBJ1-1, with D maybe TRBD1 (6 bases). V gave up 8 bases and J gave up 3 bases, with 13 bases separating them. Germline V lookup: CDR1 SGHVS, CDR2 FQNEAQ. The CDR3 extends over 13 amino acids. The chain's CDR3 is CASDGGEHTEAFF. CDR3 coding DNA: TGTGCCAGCGACGGGGGCGAACACACTGAAGCTTTCTTT.